The rows below give T cell receptor beta chains drawn from one sample of a study of blood T cell repertoires in COVID-19. The method was immunoSEQ multiplex PCR; TCRdb's version includes in-frame clones alone and lacks a portion of them. Of roughly 260,000 clones listed, approximately 83% were seen once; the top ten hold approximately 2%. What was sequenced was PBMCs or T cells enriched from blood (not recorded which). The receptors here all came from a woman between 50 and 59 years old who had recovered from COVID-19. Both conserved end residues are part of each CDR3. D genes are given only for firm matches. Clone size appears in some rows only: once, few, many, or a class for an expanded clone.

V: TRBV18; D: NA; size: NA; J: TRBJ1-6; length: 14; DNA: TGTGCCAGCTCACCATCTAGGGGGGGATCACCCCTCCACTTT; CDR3: CASSPSRGGSPLHF
V: TRBV10-3; D: NA; size: NA; J: TRBJ2-1; length: 13; DNA: TGTGCCATCAGTGACCAGGGGCGCAGGGAGCAGTTCTTC; CDR3: CAISDQGRREQFF
V: TRBV28; D: NA; size: NA; J: TRBJ1-6; length: 14; DNA: TGTGCCAGCAATCAGCAGGGGACAAATTCACCCCTCCACTTT; CDR3: CASNQQGTNSPLHF
V: TRBV6-5; D: TRBD1; size: NA; J: TRBJ1-3; length: 14; DNA: TGTGCCAGCAGAGGACAGGGGTTTGGAAACACCATATATTTT; CDR3: CASRGQGFGNTIYF
V: TRBV16; D: TRBD1; size: NA; J: TRBJ1-5; length: 19; DNA: TGTGCCAGCAGCCAATCCTTGGGGCAGGGGGAAAACCCTTGGCAGCCCCAGCATTTT; CDR3: CASSQSLGQGENPWQPQHF
V: TRBV9; D: NA; size: NA; J: TRBJ1-2; length: 15; DNA: TGTGCCAGCAGCAAAACGACAGCCACTAACTATGGCTACACCTTC; CDR3: CASSKTTATNYGYTF
V: TRBV5-1; D: NA; size: NA; J: TRBJ1-2; length: 14; DNA: TGCGCCAGCACCTCGACCACAGGCACCTATGGCTACACCTTC; CDR3: CASTSTTGTYGYTF
V: TRBV6-5; D: NA; size: NA; J: TRBJ1-2; length: 13; DNA: TGTGCCAGCAGGGCAGGGTTAGACTATGGCTACACCTTC; CDR3: CASRAGLDYGYTF
V: TRBV11-3; D: TRBD1; size: NA; J: TRBJ1-5; length: 20; DNA: TGTGCCAGCAGCTTAGCTCCGGGACAGAGATTTTCCTATAGCAATCAGCCCCAGCATTTT; CDR3: CASSLAPGQRFSYSNQPQHF
V: TRBV10-3; D: TRBD1; size: once; J: TRBJ2-1; length: 15; DNA: TGTGCCATCAGTACACAGGGGGGCTCCTACAATGAGCAGTTCTTC; CDR3: CAISTQGGSYNEQFF
V: TRBV24-1; D: NA; size: NA; J: TRBJ2-5; length: 15; DNA: TGTGCCACCAGTGATTTAATGAGGGGGGGAGAGACCCAGTACTTC; CDR3: CATSDLMRGGETQYF
V: TRBV5-4; D: NA; size: NA; J: TRBJ1-1; length: 16; DNA: TGTGCCAGCAGCGCCGAGGGAGGACGATTGCACACTGAAGCTTTCTTT; CDR3: CASSAEGGRLHTEAFF
V: TRBV28; D: NA; size: once; J: TRBJ2-7; length: 13; DNA: TGTGCCAGCGCCCCGGGGAACTCCTACGAGCAGTACTTC; CDR3: CASAPGNSYEQYF
V: TRBV7-2; D: NA; size: NA; J: TRBJ2-7; length: 16; DNA: TGTGCCAGCAGCTTAGGCCCTCCCGGACAGTCCTACGAGCAGTACTTC; CDR3: CASSLGPPGQSYEQYF
V: TRBV6-5; D: NA; size: NA; J: TRBJ2-2; length: 11; DNA: TGTGCCAGCACAGGACTTTGGGAGCTGTTTTTT; CDR3: CASTGLWELFF
V: TRBV24-1; D: TRBD1; size: NA; J: TRBJ1-1; length: 15; DNA: TGTGCCACCAGTACCTGGGACAGATTGAACACTGAAGCTTTCTTT; CDR3: CATSTWDRLNTEAFF
V: TRBV7-2; D: NA; size: NA; J: TRBJ2-1; length: 15; DNA: TGTGCCAGCATCTATGGGGGCGGGCTTTGGAATGAGCAGTTCTTC; CDR3: CASIYGGGLWNEQFF
V: TRBV19; D: NA; size: NA; J: TRBJ1-5; length: 16; DNA: TGTGCCAGTAGTATTAGAGGAGGGAAAGGCAATCAGCCCCAGCATTTT; CDR3: CASSIRGGKGNQPQHF
V: TRBV27; D: NA; size: NA; J: TRBJ1-1; length: 12; DNA: TGTGCCAGCAGGGCAAGAAACACTGAAGCTTTCTTT; CDR3: CASRARNTEAFF
V: TRBV5-1; D: NA; size: once; J: TRBJ1-2; length: 14; DNA: TGCGCCAGCAGTATGGACAGAGGTAACTATGGCTACACCTTC; CDR3: CASSMDRGNYGYTF
V: TRBV7-9; D: NA; size: NA; J: TRBJ1-1; length: 13; DNA: TGTGCCAGCAGCGAAACTACAGGGAAGGAAGCTTTCTTT; CDR3: CASSETTGKEAFF
V: TRBV9; D: TRBD2; size: NA; J: TRBJ2-1; length: 16; DNA: TGTGCCAGCAGCCCTCTGCCCTTAGCGGGAGCGGGGGAGCAGTTCTTC; CDR3: CASSPLPLAGAGEQFF
V: TRBV28; D: NA; size: NA; J: TRBJ2-5; length: 17; DNA: TGTGCCAGCAGTTTGTCCCGGAATGGCCGGACAATAGAGACCCAGTACTTC; CDR3: CASSLSRNGRTIETQYF
V: TRBV12-5; D: TRBD1; size: NA; J: TRBJ1-5; length: 15; DNA: TGTGCTAGTGGCGTTGAAGGGGGCCTGAATCAGCCCCAGCATTTT; CDR3: CASGVEGGLNQPQHF
V: TRBV15; D: NA; size: once; J: TRBJ2-7; length: 14; DNA: TGTGCCACCAGCCTAGAGAGTTTCGCCTACGAGCAGTACTTC; CDR3: CATSLESFAYEQYF
V: TRBV7-9; D: TRBD2; size: NA; J: TRBJ2-7; length: 15; DNA: TGTGCCAGCAGCTTAGCCCCCGGGAGGTTATACGAGCAGTACTTC; CDR3: CASSLAPGRLYEQYF
V: TRBV13; D: NA; size: NA; J: TRBJ2-1; length: 17; DNA: TGTGCCAGCAGCTACACTAGTGTGATGAGCTCCTACAATGAGCAGTTCTTC; CDR3: CASSYTSVMSSYNEQFF
V: TRBV4-2; D: NA; size: few; J: TRBJ2-5; length: 13; DNA: TGTGCCAGCAGCCAAGGACAGAAAGAGACCCAGTACTTC; CDR3: CASSQGQKETQYF
V: TRBV24-1; D: NA; size: NA; J: TRBJ1-5; length: 15; DNA: TGTGCCACCAGTGACCGCGGGGTAAGCAATCAGCCCCAGCATTTT; CDR3: CATSDRGVSNQPQHF
V: TRBV28; D: NA; size: NA; J: TRBJ1-4; length: 14; DNA: TGTGCCAGCACCAGGACAGAGCTTAATGAAAAACTGTTTTTT; CDR3: CASTRTELNEKLFF
V: TRBV5-1; D: TRBD1; size: NA; J: TRBJ1-4; length: 16; DNA: TGCGCCAGCAGCAAGGGGGCGCAGGCAACTAATGAAAAACTGTTTTTT; CDR3: CASSKGAQATNEKLFF
V: TRBV5-6; D: TRBD1; size: NA; J: TRBJ2-4; length: 18; DNA: TGTGCCAGCAGCTTATGGACAGGGAATAGGCTAGCCAAAAACATTCAGTACTTC; CDR3: CASSLWTGNRLAKNIQYF
V: TRBV29-1; D: NA; size: NA; J: TRBJ1-5; length: 14; DNA: TGCAGCGTTGGGGGGACAAGGGGTGATCAGCCCCAGCATTTT; CDR3: CSVGGTRGDQPQHF
V: TRBV19; D: TRBD2; size: NA; J: TRBJ2-7; length: 15; DNA: TGTGCCAGTACCCTCCGACTAGCGCCTAACTACGAGCAGTACTTC; CDR3: CASTLRLAPNYEQYF
V: TRBV28; D: TRBD1; size: NA; J: TRBJ1-2; length: 14; DNA: TGTGCCAGCAGTCTCGACAGGGGACCCTATGGCTACACCTTC; CDR3: CASSLDRGPYGYTF
V: TRBV11-1; D: TRBD2; size: NA; J: TRBJ2-5; length: 16; DNA: TGTGCCAGCAGCTTAACTCTAGCGGGAGGGCAAGAGACCCAGTACTTC; CDR3: CASSLTLAGGQETQYF
V: TRBV5-1; D: NA; size: NA; J: TRBJ2-3; length: 17; DNA: TGCGCCAGCAGCTCCCTGGACAGCGTACTGCGTCCAGATACGCAGTATTTT; CDR3: CASSSLDSVLRPDTQYF
V: TRBV5-6; D: TRBD2; size: NA; J: TRBJ2-6; length: 18; DNA: TGTGCCAGCAGCTTGGTGGTAGCGGGGAACTCTGGGGCCAACGTCCTGACTTTC; CDR3: CASSLVVAGNSGANVLTF
V: TRBV7-8; D: TRBD2; size: NA; J: TRBJ2-1; length: 14; DNA: TGTGCCAGCAGCTTTGGCGGGAGTTCAAATGAGCAGTTCTTC; CDR3: CASSFGGSSNEQFF
V: TRBV10-3; D: NA; size: NA; J: TRBJ1-6; length: 17; DNA: TGTGCCACAAGGGGTAGTTTTCTGAGCTCCTATAATTCACCCCTCCACTTT; CDR3: CATRGSFLSSYNSPLHF
V: TRBV27; D: TRBD2; size: NA; J: TRBJ2-1; length: 14; DNA: TGTGCCAGCTCCAGCGGGGGCTCCTACAATGAGCAGTTCTTC; CDR3: CASSSGGSYNEQFF
V: TRBV28; D: NA; size: NA; J: TRBJ2-7; length: 15; DNA: TGTGCCAGCAGTTTTTCGACCCCAGGGGTCTACGAGCAGTACTTC; CDR3: CASSFSTPGVYEQYF
V: TRBV5-1; D: TRBD1; size: few; J: TRBJ1-2; length: 14; DNA: TGCGCCAGCAGCAACTCTACTGGACAGGGGAGAGACACCTTC; CDR3: CASSNSTGQGRDTF
V: TRBV19; D: NA; size: NA; J: TRBJ2-2; length: 15; DNA: TGTGCCAGTAGCCGGGAGTACGGAAGGGCCGGGGAGCTGTTTTTT; CDR3: CASSREYGRAGELFF
V: TRBV11-2; D: TRBD2; size: NA; J: TRBJ2-3; length: 14; DNA: TGTGCCAGCAGCAAAGCGGGAGGAGCAGATACGCAGTATTTT; CDR3: CASSKAGGADTQYF
V: TRBV27; D: NA; size: NA; J: TRBJ2-2; length: 15; DNA: TGTGCCAGCAGTTTATCTACTAAGGCGACGGGGGAGCTGTTTTTT; CDR3: CASSLSTKATGELFF
V: TRBV27; D: TRBD1; size: NA; J: TRBJ1-1; length: 15; DNA: TGTGCCAGCAGTTCCACAGGGGCCACAAAAAGAGAAGCTTTCTTT; CDR3: CASSSTGATKREAFF
V: TRBV9; D: NA; size: NA; J: TRBJ1-1; length: 18; DNA: TGTGCCAGCAGCGCGACTACGACGAGGGCGGCGGCGAACACTGAAGCTTTCTTT; CDR3: CASSATTTRAAANTEAFF
V: TRBV2; D: NA; size: NA; J: TRBJ1-1; length: 16; DNA: TGTGCCAGCTATCTCTCTCGTGCGGGGATTGGTACTGAAGCTTTCTTT; CDR3: CASYLSRAGIGTEAFF
V: TRBV28; D: TRBD1; size: NA; J: TRBJ1-2; length: 15; DNA: TGTGCCAGCAGTGGGGGACAGGACCCACCCTATGGCTACACCTTC; CDR3: CASSGGQDPPYGYTF
V: TRBV5-4; D: TRBD2; size: NA; J: TRBJ2-2; length: 14; DNA: TGTGCCAGCTCCGGGGGGGGGAACACCGGGGAGCTGTTTTTT; CDR3: CASSGGGNTGELFF